Listed below are T cell receptor beta chains from one sample, sequenced in a study of vaccination effects on CD4 cells after COVID-19. Which antigens these TCRs recognize remains unknown. TCRdb keeps only in-frame clones here, not all; method: immunoSEQ multiplex PCR. The sample has 40,000 to 50,000 clones, roughly 76% seen once. The specimen was CD4+ T cells from PBMCs cultured with HCoV-OC43 spike peptides, collected before COVID-19 vaccination. The receptors here all came from a human donor who received a COVID-19 vaccine. Each CDR3 is given with its conserved first and last residue. A D gene is named only where the DNA matches it firmly. Some rows have no size entry. The others give once, few or many, or a class for an expanded clone.

>-|TRBJ1-5|-|TRBV28
CASSLQAPRLHF
TGTGCCAGCAGTTTACAGGCTCCTAGGTTGCATTTT
>-|TRBJ1-5|TRBD1|TRBV28
CASRRQGYSNQPQHF
TGTGCCAGCAGGCGACAGGGGTACAGCAATCAGCCCCAGCATTTT
>-|TRBJ2-3|-|TRBV9
CASSAVGGDTQYF
TGTGCCAGCAGCGCCGTGGGCGGGGATACGCAGTATTTT
>once|TRBJ2-2|-|TRBV19
CATLERGDTGELFF
TGTGCCACCCTCGAACGCGGTGACACCGGGGAGCTGTTTTTT
>-|TRBJ1-1|-|TRBV2
CASSSRTDTEAFF
TGTGCCAGCAGTTCGAGGACGGACACTGAAGCTTTCTTT
>few|TRBJ1-2|-|TRBV19
CASSQVTGYGYTF
TGTGCCAGTAGTCAGGTAACTGGCTATGGCTACACCTTC
>-|TRBJ2-2|-|TRBV7-2
CASSLDSYGELFF
TGTGCCAGCAGCTTAGACAGTTACGGGGAGCTGTTTTTT
>many|TRBJ2-7|TRBD2|TRBV11-3
CASSLSPSGFHEQYF
TGTGCCAGCAGCTTAAGTCCTAGCGGGTTCCACGAGCAGTACTTC
>-|TRBJ2-3|-|TRBV24-1
CATQNRVTDTQYF
TGTGCCACCCAAAACAGGGTCACAGATACGCAGTATTTT
>once|TRBJ1-1|-|TRBV3-1/TRBV3-2
CASSPRANTEAFF
TGTGCCAGCAGCCCTCGGGCGAACACTGAAGCTTTCTTT
>-|TRBJ1-2|-|TRBV27
CASSLSEGSYGYTF
TGTGCCAGCAGTTTATCGGAGGGGTCCTATGGCTACACCTTC
>-|TRBJ2-3|TRBD2|TRBV2
CASSDVAGGGTDTQYF
TGTGCCAGCAGTGACGTAGCGGGGGGGGGCACAGATACGCAGTATTTT
>-|TRBJ2-1|TRBD2|TRBV5-5
CASSRGRLAGGLSYNEQFF
TGTGCCAGCAGCCGTGGTAGGCTAGCGGGGGGGCTATCCTACAATGAGCAGTTCTTC
>few|TRBJ1-3|-|TRBV2
CASSSTTAGNTIYF
TGTGCCAGCAGCTCCACGACTGCGGGAAACACCATATATTTT
>-|TRBJ2-1|-|TRBV6-4
CASSDGVALYNEQFF
TGTGCCAGCAGTGACGGGGTAGCCCTCTACAATGAGCAGTTCTTC
>few|TRBJ2-2|TRBD2|TRBV9
CASSEGLAPLGELFF
TGTGCCAGCAGCGAGGGACTAGCCCCTTTGGGGGAGCTGTTTTTT
>-|TRBJ2-7|TRBD2|TRBV7-2
CASSNSGGAREQYF
TGTGCCAGCAGCAATAGCGGGGGGGCCCGGGAGCAGTACTTC
>-|TRBJ1-2|-|TRBV9
CASSVPSTGPYGYTF
TGTGCCAGCAGCGTCCCATCTACAGGACCATATGGCTACACCTTC
>-|TRBJ2-7|TRBD1|TRBV5-1
CASSRDRSWEQYF
TGCGCCAGCAGCCGGGACAGGTCCTGGGAGCAGTACTTC
>-|TRBJ2-7|TRBD1|TRBV7-2
CASSLLTGDYEQYF
TGTGCCAGCAGCTTATTGACAGGGGACTACGAGCAGTACTTC
>-|TRBJ1-5|TRBD1|TRBV6-2/TRBV6-3
CASSKTGDQPQHF
TGTGCCAGCAGTAAGACAGGGGATCAGCCCCAGCATTTT
>-|TRBJ2-7|-|TRBV11-1
CASSFGGGGNSYEQYF
TGTGCCAGCAGCTTCGGTGGAGGGGGAAACTCCTACGAGCAGTACTTC
>-|TRBJ2-1|-|TRBV28
CASREGGPYNEQFF
TGTGCCAGCAGAGAGGGAGGCCCGTACAATGAGCAGTTCTTC
>-|TRBJ1-6|TRBD1|TRBV6-5
CASSSAGTANSPLHF
TGTGCCAGCAGTTCCGCCGGGACAGCTAATTCACCCCTCCACTTT
>-|TRBJ1-2|-|TRBV7-8
CASSLGTSKHGYTF
TGTGCCAGCAGCTTAGGGACCTCCAAGCATGGCTACACCTTC
>-|TRBJ2-3|-|TRBV3-1/TRBV3-2
CASSHVGATDTQYF
TGTGCCAGCAGCCATGTCGGGGCCACAGATACGCAGTATTTT
>-|TRBJ2-5|-|TRBV6-1
CASSDRAFRVAGQETQYF
TGTGCCAGCAGTGATAGGGCTTTTCGAGTGGCGGGACAAGAGACCCAGTACTTC
>-|TRBJ1-1|TRBD1|TRBV10-2
CASSESYRGRTEAFF
TGCGCCAGCAGTGAGTCTTACAGGGGGAGAACTGAAGCTTTCTTT
>-|TRBJ1-2|-|TRBV6-6
CASSPTQSLQGPYGYTF
TGTGCCAGCAGTCCCACACAGTCGCTACAGGGCCCATATGGCTACACCTTC
>-|TRBJ2-2|-|TRBV5-1
CASSLEGANTGELFF
TGCGCCAGCAGCTTGGAGGGGGCGAACACCGGGGAGCTGTTTTTT
>-|TRBJ1-2|-|TRBV10-3
CAISEGPFGYTF
TGTGCCATCAGTGAGGGCCCTTTTGGCTACACCTTC
>few|TRBJ1-1|-|TRBV14
CASSQGNTEAFF
TGTGCCAGCAGCCAAGGGAACACTGAAGCTTTCTTT
>-|TRBJ1-2|-|TRBV30
CASRIIGDYGYTF
TGTGCCTCCAGGATTATTGGGGACTATGGCTACACCTTC
>-|TRBJ1-6|-|TRBV10-3
CASRPGTQNSPLHF
TGTGCCAGCCGACCCGGGACACAAAATTCACCCCTCCACTTT
>-|TRBJ2-2|-|TRBV6-6
CASSSYRVTGELFF
TGTGCCAGCAGTTCTTACAGGGTTACCGGGGAGCTGTTTTTT
>-|TRBJ2-7|-|TRBV15
CATSRDTSLQSSYEQYF
TGTGCCACCAGCAGAGATACGAGCCTCCAAAGCTCCTACGAGCAGTACTTC
>-|TRBJ2-5|-|TRBV3-1/TRBV3-2
CASSPFKGETQYF
TGTGCCAGCAGCCCCTTCAAGGGGGAGACCCAGTACTTC
>few|TRBJ2-7|-|TRBV7-2
CASRRGSGLSYEQYF
TGTGCCAGCAGGCGCGGCAGCGGGTTATCCTACGAGCAGTACTTC
>-|TRBJ2-3|-|TRBV30
CAWMVEWGRDTQYF
TGTGCCTGGATGGTTGAGTGGGGGCGAGATACGCAGTATTTT
>-|TRBJ2-1|TRBD2|TRBV10-3
CAITGTSGTAYNEQFF
TGTGCCATCACCGGGACTAGCGGGACGGCCTACAATGAGCAGTTCTTC
>-|TRBJ1-1|-|TRBV20-1
CSASSVNGNTEAFF
TGCAGTGCTAGTTCCGTAAACGGGAACACTGAAGCTTTCTTT
>-|TRBJ2-7|TRBD2|TRBV29-1
CSVSTSGWREQYF
TGCAGCGTTAGCACTAGCGGGTGGCGCGAGCAGTACTTC